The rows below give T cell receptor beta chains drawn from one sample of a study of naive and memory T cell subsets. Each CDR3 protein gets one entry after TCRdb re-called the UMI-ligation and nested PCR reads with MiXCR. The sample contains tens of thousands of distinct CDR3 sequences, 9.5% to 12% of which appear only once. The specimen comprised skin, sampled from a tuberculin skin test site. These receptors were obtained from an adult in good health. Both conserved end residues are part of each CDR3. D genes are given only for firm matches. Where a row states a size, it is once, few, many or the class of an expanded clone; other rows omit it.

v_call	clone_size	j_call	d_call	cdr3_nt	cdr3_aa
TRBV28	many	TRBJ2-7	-	TGTGCCAGCAGTTTAGTGACAAGGGGCCCGCTACTGGGAGAGCAGTACTTC	CASSLVTRGPLLGEQYF
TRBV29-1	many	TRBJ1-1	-	TGCAGCGGACGAACAGGACTGAACACTGAAGCTTTCTTT	CSGRTGLNTEAFF
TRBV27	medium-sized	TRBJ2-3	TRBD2	TGTGCCAGCAGTTCGAGGGAGGGCGTAAATACGCAGTATTTT	CASSSREGVNTQYF
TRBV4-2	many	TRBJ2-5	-	TGTGCCAGCAGCCGGGGGGAGACCCAGTACTTC	CASSRGETQYF
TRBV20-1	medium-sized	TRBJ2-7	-	TGCAGTGCACTACGGGACACCCCTTACGAGCAGTACTTC	CSALRDTPYEQYF
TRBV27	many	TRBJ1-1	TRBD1	TGTGCCAGCAGTTGGACAGGGGGGGGGACTGAAGCTTTCTTT	CASSWTGGGTEAFF
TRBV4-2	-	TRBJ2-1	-	TGTGCCAGCAGCCAAGATCAAAATGAGCAGTTCTTC	CASSQDQNEQFF
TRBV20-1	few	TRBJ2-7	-	TGCAGTGCCACTACAGGGCGCTCCTACGAGCAGTACTTC	CSATTGRSYEQYF
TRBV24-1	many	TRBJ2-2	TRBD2	TGTGCCACCAGTAAGACAAGCGGGGGGGCTGGTCAGACCGGGGAGCTGTTTTTT	CATSKTSGGAGQTGELFF
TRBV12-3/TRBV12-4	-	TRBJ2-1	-	TGTGCCAGCAGTTACCGACTAGAAGGTAATGAGCAGTTCTTC	CASSYRLEGNEQFF
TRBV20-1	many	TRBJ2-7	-	TGCAGTGCTAGGTTTAGAGTCTTCGGCCCCTACGAGCAGTACTTC	CSARFRVFGPYEQYF
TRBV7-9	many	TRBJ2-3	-	TGTGCCAGCAGCCCCCCAAGCGTGGGGGGAATGGATACGCAGTATTTT	CASSPPSVGGMDTQYF
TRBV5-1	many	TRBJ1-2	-	TGCGCCAGCACCTACAGTCCTACTTATGGCTACACCTTC	CASTYSPTYGYTF
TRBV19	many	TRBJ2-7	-	TGTGCCAGTAGTAGTCTCAGCGGACTATCCCACGAGCAGTACTTC	CASSSLSGLSHEQYF
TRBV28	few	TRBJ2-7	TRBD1	TGTGCCAGCAGTAGATACAGGGGTGGTTACGAGCAGTACTTC	CASSRYRGGYEQYF
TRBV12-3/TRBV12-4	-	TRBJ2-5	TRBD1	TGTGCCAGCAGTCCCACAGGGGGCATGAAGACCCAGTACTTC	CASSPTGGMKTQYF
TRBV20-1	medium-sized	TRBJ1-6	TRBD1	TGCAGTGCTAGAGATCAGGGGGGGCGGATGGGAATGCGGAATTCACCCCTCCACTTT	CSARDQGGRMGMRNSPLHF
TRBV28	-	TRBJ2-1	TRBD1	TGTGCCAGCAGTACTTACCGGGACAGCTCCTACAATGAGCAGTTCTTC	CASSTYRDSSYNEQFF